The T cell receptor beta chain described here comes from a study of cytomegalovirus exposure and HLA in healthy donors. Across the study: The platform used for the approximately 130 validation repertoires matched that of the roughly 670 first-cohort repertoires, a later analysis reported. Study-level findings and limits: It was about 180 TCR beta chains that were listed as cytomegalovirus-associated. In vitro checks showed that a few CMV-associated chains really do target CMV antigens. Cytomegalovirus status, reportedly, was diagnosed with high specificity and sensitivity by the classifier.

V trimming: 7 bases; J trimming: 3 bases; junction bases outside the gene matches: 7. Germline V gene data show CDR1 as LNHDA and CDR2 as SQIVND (reference sequence). This CDR3 contains 15 residues. This clone has more than one count but fewer than ten. No antigen is known for it. Libraries were prepared by immunoSEQ multiplex PCR; TCRdb keeps only in-frame clonotypes and omits some of them. This table holds about 48,000 clones, about 88% found once. The chain links TRBV19 to TRBJ1-5; 9 nucleotides align to TRBD1. Material: PBMCs. The receptor was derived from a woman younger than 45 in good health and CMV-seronegative. CDR3 amino acids: CASTPGQGFNQPQHF. The DNA of the CDR3 is TGTGCCAGTACGCCGGGACAGGGATTCAATCAGCCCCAGCATTTT. Together with reference TRBV19 and TRBJ1-5, the CDR3 gives the full variable domain: DGGITQSPKYLFRKEGQNVTLSCEQNLNHDAMYWYRQDPGQGLRLIYYSQIVNDFQKGDIAEGYSVSREKKESFPLTVTSAQKNPTAFYLCASTPGQGFNQPQHFGDGTRLSIL.